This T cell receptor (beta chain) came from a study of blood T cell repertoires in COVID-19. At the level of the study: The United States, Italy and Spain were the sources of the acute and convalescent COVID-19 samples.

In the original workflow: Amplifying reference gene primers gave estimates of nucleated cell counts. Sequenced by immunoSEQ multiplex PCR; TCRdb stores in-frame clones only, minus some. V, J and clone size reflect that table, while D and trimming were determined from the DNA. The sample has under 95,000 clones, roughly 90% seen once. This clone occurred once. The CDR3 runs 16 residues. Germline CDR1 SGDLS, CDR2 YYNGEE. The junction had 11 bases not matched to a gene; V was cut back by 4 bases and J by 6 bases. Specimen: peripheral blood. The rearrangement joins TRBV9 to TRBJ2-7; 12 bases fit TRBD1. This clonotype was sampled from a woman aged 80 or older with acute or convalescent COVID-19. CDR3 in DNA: TGTGCCAGCAGCCGAACCCCCGGGACAGGGGGCAGCGAGCAGTACTTC. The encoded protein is CASSRTPGTGGSEQYF.